The 27 T cell receptor beta chains reported below all come from one sample, sequenced in a study of blood T cell repertoires in COVID-19. Method: immunoSEQ multiplex PCR; TCRdb's copy keeps in-frame clones and lacks some. The data contain about 290,000 clones, just under 90% of them singletons. The sequencing sample was made of peripheral blood. The receptor set was obtained from a woman aged 25 to 39 with COVID-19, enrolled during active disease.

The J gene is TRBJ1-2, the V gene TRBV10-3, with 9 bases that match TRBD1. V trimming: 3 bases; J trimming: 5 bases; junction bases outside the gene matches: 10. The CDR3 extends over 16 amino acids. Germline V gives CDR1 ENHRY, CDR2 SYGVKD. Here the CDR3 DNA reads TGTGCCATCAGTGACGACAGGGGGGCCGCGGCTTATGGCTACACCTTC. It codes for CAISDDRGAAAYGYTF.

The chain couples TRBV5-4 to TRBJ2-7; 9 bases line up with TRBD2. The trim removed 2 bases at V and 9 bases at J, leaving 9 bases unmatched. Germline values: CDR1 SGHNT, CDR2 YYREEE (reference sequence). The CDR3 loop spans 14 amino acids. Here the CDR3 reads CASSFGGGGGGQYF. The CDR3 DNA sequence: TGTGCCAGCAGCTTTGGCGGGGGGGGCGGCGGGCAGTACTTC.

The genes are TRBV5-4 and TRBJ2-3; 11 bases align to TRBD2. Germline V gives CDR1 SGHNT, CDR2 YYREEE (reference sequence). Trimming cost V 0 bases and J 7 bases; bases outside gene matches: 10. The CDR3 length is 17 residues. The CDR3: CASSLASGGSKDYTQYF. Written as DNA, the CDR3 is TGTGCCAGCAGCTTGGCTAGCGGGGGGTCCAAGGACTATACGCAGTATTTT.

This clone was observed a few times. The gene calls are TRBV5-1 and TRBJ1-1; TRBD1 agrees at 7 bases. This CDR3 has 15 residues. The V segment lost 4 bases and the J segment 0 bases; nucleotides outside the gene matches: 6. Germline loops: CDR1 SGHRS, CDR2 YFSETQ. The CDR3 sequence: CASSAGTDLNTEAFF. In DNA, the CDR3 is TGCGCCAGCAGCGCCGGGACAGACTTGAACACTGAAGCTTTCTTT.

The chain links TRBV24-1 to TRBJ1-1; the match to TRBD1 covers 9 bases. The V gene's germline CDR1 is KGHDR and CDR2 SFDVKD. There are 18 residues in the CDR3. The trim removed 2 bases at V and 3 bases at J, leaving 12 bases unmatched. The CDR3 DNA reads as TGTGCCACCAGTGATTCCCTCTTCAGGGACAGGGCTTACACTGAAGCTTTCTTT. It yields the protein CATSDSLFRDRAYTEAFF.

The V call is TRBV27, the J call TRBJ1-5; 7 bases match TRBD1. The CDR3 consists of 15 residues. The germline V gene encodes CDR1 MNHEY and CDR2 SMNVEV (reference sequence). Trimming took 6 bases from V and 0 from J; bases not matched to a gene: 5. The CDR3 nucleotides read TGTGCCAGCAGGGGACAGATGTATAGCAATCAGCCCCAGCATTTT. Protein: CASRGQMYSNQPQHF.

The V and J genes are TRBV6-5 and TRBJ2-7; 9 positions agree with TRBD1. Germline CDR1 and CDR2: MNHEY and SVGAGI. V lost 7 bases to trimming and J lost 0 bases; unmatched junction nucleotides: 1. This CDR3 has 13 residues. CDR3: CASNRGPSYEQYF. CDR3 in DNA: TGTGCCAGCAACAGGGGGCCCTCCTACGAGCAGTACTTC.

The chain combines TRBV15 with TRBJ2-7; tentative D call: TRBD1 (5 bases). The V and J ends lost 1 base and 0 bases respectively, with 13 bases between them. This CDR3 has 16 amino acids. Germline V gives CDR1 LNHNV, CDR2 YYDKDF (reference sequence). The CDR3 here is CATSRVRQGSSYEQYF. The CDR3 DNA follows: TGTGCCACCAGCAGAGTAAGGCAGGGTAGCTCCTACGAGCAGTACTTC.

The chain recombines TRBV27 with TRBJ2-3; 7 bases match TRBD2. Germline assignment: CDR1 MNHEY and CDR2 SMNVEV (reference sequence). V was pared by 1 base and J by 4 bases, with 14 bases of the junction left unmatched. The CDR3 is 18 amino acids. CDR3 nucleotides: TGTGCCAGCAGTTTATTTCGGGGAGGGGTATCGGTTGCAGATACGCAGTATTTT. Its translation: CASSLFRGGVSVADTQYF.

The DNA for the CDR3 is TGTGCCAGTACCCTCAGGGGAACGGGCAATCAGCCCCAGCATTTT. Its protein is CASTLRGTGNQPQHF. The genes are TRBV19 and TRBJ1-5; D is perhaps TRBD1 (6 bases). This CDR3 comprises 15 residues. The V gene's germline CDR1 is LNHDA and CDR2 SQIVND (reference sequence). The germline V and J ends were trimmed by 7 bases and 2 bases, with 15 bases remaining between them.

Concerning this clone: Other nucleotide sequences in the sample specify the same CDR3. The chain couples TRBV27 to TRBJ1-6, with D uncertain. Trimming removed 6 bases from V and 7 bases from J, with 10 bases in between. The CDR3 runs 13 residues. Germline CDR1 is MNHEY and CDR2 is SMNVEV (reference sequence). CDR3 region: CASSPSGNSPLHF. CDR3 nucleotide sequence: TGTGCCAGCAGCCCATCTGGCAATTCACCCCTCCACTTT.

CDR3 sequence (DNA): TGTGCCAGTAGTAACGCTACAGGGTCAAGATATGGCTACACCTTC. The encoded protein is CASSNATGSRYGYTF. This chain joins TRBV19 and TRBJ1-2, with a tentative D call TRBD1 (6 bases). The CDR3 spans 15 residues. The germline V gene has CDR1 LNHDA and CDR2 SQIVND (reference sequence). Between the trimmed V and J ends, which lost 4 bases and 5 bases, there was a span of 17 bases. The full variable domain, rest sourced from reference TRBV19 and TRBJ1-2, is DGGITQSPKYLFRKEGQNVTLSCEQNLNHDAMYWYRQDPGQGLRLIYYSQIVNDFQKGDIAEGYSVSREKKESFPLTVTSAQKNPTAFYLCASSNATGSRYGYTFGSGTRLTVV.

The rearrangement uses TRBV4-2 and TRBJ2-1, with 9 bases matching TRBD2. The junction had 6 bases not matched to a gene; V was cut back by 5 bases and J by 7 bases. The CDR3 runs 14 residues. Per the germline V gene, CDR1 is LGHNA and CDR2 is YNFKEQ. CDR3 DNA: TGTGCCAGCAGCGGCGGCGGGGGGGCGAATGAGCAGTTCTTC. It encodes CASSGGGGANEQFF.

The rearrangement links TRBV14 to TRBJ1-1; 7 nucleotides align to TRBD1. The CDR3 sequence is 14 residues long. Germline V gives CDR1 SGHDN, CDR2 FVKESK. With V trimmed by 4 bases and J by 1 base, 3 bases remained unmatched. The CDR3 spells CASSRGQTNTEAFF. CDR3 nucleotide sequence: TGTGCCAGCAGCCGGGGACAGACGAACACTGAAGCTTTCTTT.

J is TRBJ2-3 and V is TRBV19; D perhaps matches TRBD2 (6 bases). In germline, CDR1 is LNHDA, CDR2 SQIVND (reference sequence). Trimming stripped 8 bases from V and 0 bases from J, with 12 bases between. CDR3 length: 14 amino acids. CDR3 sequence reads: CASVPGGSTDTQYF. In DNA form, the CDR3 reads TGTGCCAGTGTCCCCGGAGGGAGCACAGATACGCAGTATTTT.

This clone was seen more than once but under ten times. Additional DNA sequences in this sample encode the identical CDR3. The V call is TRBV4-1, the J call TRBJ2-7, with 9 positions matching TRBD1. The V and J ends lost 4 bases and 2 bases, in that order; junction bases with no gene match: 3. Germline-derived CDR1 and CDR2 are MGHRA and YSYEKL. This CDR3 region has 14 residues. The CDR3, as DNA: TGCGCCAGCAGCCTCCGGGACAGGGCCTACGAGCAGTACTTC. Translating gives CASSLRDRAYEQYF.

The genes are TRBV27 and TRBJ1-2; D gene ambiguous. V lost 6 bases and J lost 4, with 6 bases in between. Germline CDR1 MNHEY, CDR2 SMNVEV (reference sequence). This CDR3 comprises 11 residues. The CDR3 DNA reads TGTGCCAGCAGGGGGAGCTATGGCTACACCTTC. It is translated as CASRGSYGYTF.

V usage is TRBV4-1 and J usage is TRBJ1-2; D is perhaps TRBD1 (6 bases). The CDR3 spans 14 residues. Germline CDR1 and CDR2: MGHRA and YSYEKL. Deletions cut 3 bases from V and 2 bases from J, with 10 bases between. CDR3 DNA: TGCGCCAGCAGCCAGGACAGATCAAACTATGGCTACACCTTC. The encoded protein is CASSQDRSNYGYTF.

The chain joins TRBV3-1 (or the pseudogene TRBV3-2) to TRBJ2-3; 7 nucleotides agree with TRBD2. Germline CDR1 reads LGHDT; CDR2 reads YNNKEL (reference sequence). This CDR3 is built from 12 residues. The V gene end was trimmed by 4 bases and the J gene end by 6 bases; junction bases not matched to a gene: 1. CDR3 DNA: TGTGCCAGCAGCCCGGGAGGCGATACGCAGTATTTT. Protein sequence: CASSPGGDTQYF.

The chain combines TRBV7-6 with TRBJ2-7; weak D call: TRBD1 (7 bases). The germline V and J ends were trimmed by 2 bases and 5 bases, with 19 bases remaining between them. Germline assignment: CDR1 SGHVS and CDR2 FNYEAQ. The CDR3 is 16 residues long. CDR3 loop: CASSLSGGRGVDEQYF. The CDR3 DNA follows: TGTGCCAGCAGCTTATCGGGTGGCAGGGGGGTCGACGAGCAGTACTTC. Drawing the rest from reference TRBV7-6 and TRBJ2-7, the complete variable domain is GAGVSQSPRYKVTKRGQDVALRCDPISGHVSLYWYRQALGQGPEFLTYFNYEAQQDKSGLPNDRFSAERPEGSISTLTIQRTEQRDSAMYRCASSLSGGRGVDEQYFGPGTRLTVT.

The rearrangement joins TRBV13 to TRBJ1-6; maybe TRBD1 (6 bases). V gave up 3 bases and J gave up 6 bases, with 12 bases separating them. The length of the CDR3 is 15 residues. Germline V CDR1 and CDR2: PRHDT, FYEKMQ (reference sequence). CDR3 sequence reads: CASSFWTASNSPLHF. The CDR3 region has the DNA TGTGCCAGCAGCTTTTGGACAGCCTCTAATTCACCCCTCCACTTT.

The chain recombines TRBV7-8 with TRBJ1-3; D ambiguous. This CDR3 contains 12 residues. Trimming stripped 5 bases from V and 14 bases from J, with 16 bases between. CDR1 and CDR2 (germline): SGHVS, FQNEAQ. The CDR3 bases are TGTGCCAGCAGCCAAGTTATCGGTTCCTTATATTTT. Translating gives CASSQVIGSLYF. The complete variable domain, with remaining parts taken from reference TRBV7-8 and TRBJ1-3, reads GAGVSQSPRYKVAKRGQDVALRCDPISGHVSLFWYQQALGQGPEFLTYFQNEAQLDKSGLPSDRFFAERPEGSVSTLKIQRTQQEDSAVYLCASSQVIGSLYFGEGSWLTVV.

The chain joins TRBV6-5 to TRBJ1-6; D is perhaps TRBD1 (5 bases). Germline-derived CDR1 and CDR2 are MNHEY and SVGAGI. This CDR3 is 15 amino acids long. With 0 bases removed from V and 6 bases from J, the gap between germline ends came to 9 bases. The CDR3 DNA reads TGTGCCAGCAGTTACTCAGGGGTAGGTAATTCACCCCTCCACTTT. Residues: CASSYSGVGNSPLHF.

J is TRBJ1-1 and V is TRBV7-8, with D unclear. The germline V gene encodes CDR1 SGHVS and CDR2 FQNEAQ. The V end lost 2 bases, the J end lost 5 bases, and 15 bases lay between the germline ends. This CDR3 has 15 residues. CDR3 region: CASSLNVEGQTEAFF. DNA for the CDR3: TGTGCCAGCAGCTTAAATGTCGAGGGTCAAACTGAAGCTTTCTTT.

This clone appeared a single time. The chain has TRBV21-1 and TRBJ2-6; the D call TRBD1 from the table was never checked on the DNA. TRBV21-1 is tagged as a pseudogene. This CDR3 is built from 16 residues. CDR3: CASSDRTSSGANVLTF. In DNA form, the CDR3 reads TGTGCCAGCAGCGACCGGACAAGCTCTGGGGCCAACGTCCTGACTTTC.

The V gene is TRBV2, the J gene TRBJ2-3, with D unresolved. V was pared by 2 bases and J by 4 bases, with 13 bases between. In germline, CDR1 is SNHLY, CDR2 FYNNEI. This CDR3 has 15 residues. The DNA of the CDR3 is TGTGCCAGCAGTGAAAGTAGCCTGGCCCCAGATACGCAGTATTTT. Its translation is CASSESSLAPDTQYF.

The V and J genes are TRBV18 and TRBJ1-2; 7 bases map to TRBD1. The CDR3 consists of 18 residues. The trim removed 3 bases at V and 4 bases at J, leaving 17 bases unmatched. CDR1 and CDR2 (germline): KGHSH, LQKENI. The CDR3 coding sequence is TGTGCCAGCTCACCGTCCCACCAAAAGGTCGGGACAGTCTATGGCTACACCTTC. This translates into CASSPSHQKVGTVYGYTF.